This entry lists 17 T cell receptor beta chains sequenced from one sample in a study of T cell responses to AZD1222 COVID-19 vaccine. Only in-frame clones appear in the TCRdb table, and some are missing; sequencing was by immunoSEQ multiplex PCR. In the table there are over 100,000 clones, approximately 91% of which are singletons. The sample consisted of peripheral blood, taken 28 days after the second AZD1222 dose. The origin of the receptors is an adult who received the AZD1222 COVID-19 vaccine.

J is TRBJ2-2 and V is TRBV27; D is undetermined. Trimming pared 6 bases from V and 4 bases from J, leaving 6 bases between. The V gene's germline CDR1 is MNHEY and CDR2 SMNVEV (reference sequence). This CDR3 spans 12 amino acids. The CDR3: CASSRLTGELFF. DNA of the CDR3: TGTGCCAGCAGCCGCCTCACCGGGGAGCTGTTTTTT.

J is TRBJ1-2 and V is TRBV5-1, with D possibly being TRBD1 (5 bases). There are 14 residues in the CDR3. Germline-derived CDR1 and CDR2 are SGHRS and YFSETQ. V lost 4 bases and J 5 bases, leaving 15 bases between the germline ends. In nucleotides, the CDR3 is TGCGCCAGCAGCCCGAGGGGCACGGGATATGGCTACACCTTC. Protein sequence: CASSPRGTGYGYTF.

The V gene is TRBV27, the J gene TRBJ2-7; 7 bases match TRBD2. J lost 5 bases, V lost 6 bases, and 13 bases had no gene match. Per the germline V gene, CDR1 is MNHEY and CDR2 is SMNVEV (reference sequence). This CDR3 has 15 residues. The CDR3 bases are TGTGCCAGCAGCCCGTGGGGCGGGAGTCCCCACGAGCAGTACTTC. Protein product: CASSPWGGSPHEQYF.

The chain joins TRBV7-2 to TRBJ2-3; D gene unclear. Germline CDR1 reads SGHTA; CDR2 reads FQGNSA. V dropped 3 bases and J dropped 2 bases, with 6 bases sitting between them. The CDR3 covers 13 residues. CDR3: CASSFDFTDTQYF. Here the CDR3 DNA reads TGTGCCAGCAGCTTTGATTTCACAGATACGCAGTATTTT.

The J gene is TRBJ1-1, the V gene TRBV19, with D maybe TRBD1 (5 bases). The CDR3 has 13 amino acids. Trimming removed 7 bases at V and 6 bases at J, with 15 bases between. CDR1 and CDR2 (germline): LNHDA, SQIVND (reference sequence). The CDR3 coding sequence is TGTGCCAGTACCCGGGACCTTTCGGCTGAAGCTTTCTTT. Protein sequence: CASTRDLSAEAFF.

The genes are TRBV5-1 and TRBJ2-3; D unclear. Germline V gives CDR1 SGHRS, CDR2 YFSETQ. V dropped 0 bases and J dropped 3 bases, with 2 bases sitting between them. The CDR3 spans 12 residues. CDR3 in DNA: TGCGCCAGCAGCTTGGTGACAGATACGCAGTATTTT. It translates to CASSLVTDTQYF.

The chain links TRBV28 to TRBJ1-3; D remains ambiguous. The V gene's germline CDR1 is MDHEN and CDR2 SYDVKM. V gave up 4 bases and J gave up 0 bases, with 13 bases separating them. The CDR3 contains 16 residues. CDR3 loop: CASSYLPLLSGNTIYF. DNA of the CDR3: TGTGCCAGCAGTTACCTACCCCTCCTCTCTGGAAACACCATATATTTT.

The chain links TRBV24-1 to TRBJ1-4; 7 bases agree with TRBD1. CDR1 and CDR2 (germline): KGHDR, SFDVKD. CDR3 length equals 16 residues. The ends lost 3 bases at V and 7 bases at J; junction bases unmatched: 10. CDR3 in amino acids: CATSDPRQGGREKLFF. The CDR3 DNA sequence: TGTGCCACCAGTGATCCCCGACAGGGAGGGCGTGAAAAACTGTTTTTT.

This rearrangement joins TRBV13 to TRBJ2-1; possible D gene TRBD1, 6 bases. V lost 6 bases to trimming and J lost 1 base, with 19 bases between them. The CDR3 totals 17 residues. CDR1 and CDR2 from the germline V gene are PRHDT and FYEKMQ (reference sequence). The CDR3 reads CASSPGAIWRSYNEQFF. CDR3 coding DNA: TGTGCCAGCAGTCCAGGGGCCATCTGGAGGTCCTACAATGAGCAGTTCTTC. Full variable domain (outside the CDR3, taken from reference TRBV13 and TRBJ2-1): AAGVIQSPRHLIKEKRETATLKCYPIPRHDTVYWYQQGPGQDPQFLISFYEKMQSDKGSIPDRFSAQQFSDYHSELNMSSLELGDSALYFCASSPGAIWRSYNEQFFGPGTRLTVL.

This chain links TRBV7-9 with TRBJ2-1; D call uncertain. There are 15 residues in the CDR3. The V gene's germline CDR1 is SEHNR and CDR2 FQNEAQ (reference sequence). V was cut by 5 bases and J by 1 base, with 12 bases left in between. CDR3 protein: CASSPAVLSYNEQFF. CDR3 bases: TGTGCCAGCAGCCCCGCCGTCTTGTCCTACAATGAGCAGTTCTTC. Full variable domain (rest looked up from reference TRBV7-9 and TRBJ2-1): DTGVSQNPRHKITKRGQNVTFRCDPISEHNRLYWYRQTLGQGPEFLTYFQNEAQLEKSRLLSDRFSAERPKGSFSTLEIQRTEQGDSAMYLCASSPAVLSYNEQFFGPGTRLTVL.

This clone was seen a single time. CDR3 protein: CASSYWGLGTGELFF. The CDR3 nucleotides are TGTGCCAGCAGTTATTGGGGTTTAGGGACCGGGGAGCTGTTTTTT. The chain couples TRBV6-6 to TRBJ2-2, with D unresolved. The CDR3 runs to 15 residues. Trimming shortened V by 3 bases and J by 5 bases, and 13 bases separated the two germline ends. CDR1 is MNHNY and CDR2 is SVGAGI in the germline V gene (reference sequence).

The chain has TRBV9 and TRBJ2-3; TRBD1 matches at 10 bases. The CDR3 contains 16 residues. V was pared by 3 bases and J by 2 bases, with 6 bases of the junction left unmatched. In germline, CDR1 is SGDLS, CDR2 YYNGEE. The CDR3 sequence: CASSEGTGALTDTQYF. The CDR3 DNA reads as TGTGCCAGCAGCGAGGGGACAGGGGCCCTCACAGATACGCAGTATTTT.

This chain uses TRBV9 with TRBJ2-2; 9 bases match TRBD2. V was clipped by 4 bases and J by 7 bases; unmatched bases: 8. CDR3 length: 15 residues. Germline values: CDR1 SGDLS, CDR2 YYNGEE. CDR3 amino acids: CASSNFGLAIGELFF. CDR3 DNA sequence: TGTGCCAGCAGCAACTTCGGACTAGCGATCGGGGAGCTGTTTTTT. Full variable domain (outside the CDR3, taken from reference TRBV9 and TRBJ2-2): DSGVTQTPKHLITATGQRVTLRCSPRSGDLSVYWYQQSLDQGLQFLIQYYNGEERAKGNILERFSAQQFPDLHSELNLSSLELGDSALYFCASSNFGLAIGELFFGEGSRLTVL.

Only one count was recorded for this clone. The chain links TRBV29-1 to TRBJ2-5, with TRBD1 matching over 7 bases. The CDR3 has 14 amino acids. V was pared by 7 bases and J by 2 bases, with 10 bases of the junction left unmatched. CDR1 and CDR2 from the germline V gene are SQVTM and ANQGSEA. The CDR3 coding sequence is TGCAGCGCGACACGGGACAGTAGACAAGAGACCCAGTACTTC. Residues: CSATRDSRQETQYF.

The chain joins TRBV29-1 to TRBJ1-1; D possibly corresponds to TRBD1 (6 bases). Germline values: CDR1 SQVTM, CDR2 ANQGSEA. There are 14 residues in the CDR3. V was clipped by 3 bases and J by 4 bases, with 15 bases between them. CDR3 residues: CSVDEVGGGTEAFF. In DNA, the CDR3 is TGCAGCGTTGATGAAGTAGGGGGGGGCACTGAAGCTTTCTTT.

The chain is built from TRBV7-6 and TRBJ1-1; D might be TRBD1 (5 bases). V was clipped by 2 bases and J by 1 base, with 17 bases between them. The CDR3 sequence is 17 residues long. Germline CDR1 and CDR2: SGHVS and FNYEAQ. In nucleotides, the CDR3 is TGTGCCAGCAGCTTATCCCATCTTCTCGACAGGAACACTGAAGCTTTCTTT. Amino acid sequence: CASSLSHLLDRNTEAFF.

The CDR3 region has the DNA TGTGCCACTAAGGTGGCCCTGGACACTGAAGCTTTCTTT. This codes for CATKVALDTEAFF. This chain connects TRBV19 to TRBJ1-1; D is undetermined. The CDR3 has 13 residues. Trimming pared 10 bases from V and 3 bases from J, leaving 15 bases between. Germline V lookup: CDR1 LNHDA, CDR2 SQIVND (reference sequence).